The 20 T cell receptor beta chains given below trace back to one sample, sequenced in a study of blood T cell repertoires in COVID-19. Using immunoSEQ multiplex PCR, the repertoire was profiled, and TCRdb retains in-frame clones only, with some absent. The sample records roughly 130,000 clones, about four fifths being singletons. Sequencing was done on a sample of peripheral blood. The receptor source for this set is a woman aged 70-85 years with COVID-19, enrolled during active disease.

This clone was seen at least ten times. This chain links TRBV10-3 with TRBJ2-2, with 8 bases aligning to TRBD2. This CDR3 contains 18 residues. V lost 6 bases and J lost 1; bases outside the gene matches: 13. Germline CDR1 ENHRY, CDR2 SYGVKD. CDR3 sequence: CAIRRLDGGAWNTGELFF. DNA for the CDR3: TGTGCCATCAGACGACTAGACGGGGGGGCGTGGAACACCGGGGAGCTGTTTTTT.

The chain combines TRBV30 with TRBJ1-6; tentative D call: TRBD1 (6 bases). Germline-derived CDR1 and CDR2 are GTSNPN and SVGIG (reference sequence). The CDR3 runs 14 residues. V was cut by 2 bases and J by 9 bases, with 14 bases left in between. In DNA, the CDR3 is TGTGCCTGGAGTACAGACAGGTGGGGTTCACCCCTCCACTTT. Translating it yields CAWSTDRWGSPLHF.

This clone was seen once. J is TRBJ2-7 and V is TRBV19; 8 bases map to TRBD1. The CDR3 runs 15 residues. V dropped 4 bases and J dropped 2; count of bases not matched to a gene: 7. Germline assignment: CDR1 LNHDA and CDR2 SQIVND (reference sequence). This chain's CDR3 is CASSTSGTGTYEQYF. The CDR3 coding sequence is TGTGCCAGTAGTACTTCCGGGACAGGCACCTACGAGCAGTACTTC.

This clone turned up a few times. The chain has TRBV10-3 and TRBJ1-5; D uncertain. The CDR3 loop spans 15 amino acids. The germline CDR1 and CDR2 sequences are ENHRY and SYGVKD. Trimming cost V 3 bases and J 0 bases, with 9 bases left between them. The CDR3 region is CAISDGGNSNQPQHF. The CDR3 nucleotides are TGTGCCATCAGTGATGGCGGAAATAGCAATCAGCCCCAGCATTTT.

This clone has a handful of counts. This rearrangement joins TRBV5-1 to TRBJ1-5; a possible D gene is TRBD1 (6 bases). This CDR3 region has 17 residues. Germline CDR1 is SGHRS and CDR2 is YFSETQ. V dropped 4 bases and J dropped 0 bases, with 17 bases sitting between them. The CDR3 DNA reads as TGCGCCAGCAGCCTCGGCGGAGGACAGCTTAGCAATCAGCCCCAGCATTTT. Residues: CASSLGGGQLSNQPQHF.

The CDR3 loop reads CAISPGQGGGNTEAFF. CDR3 DNA sequence: TGTGCCATCAGCCCGGGACAGGGAGGGGGGAACACTGAAGCTTTCTTT. This chain connects TRBV10-3 to TRBJ1-1, with 9 bases matching TRBD1. Germline values: CDR1 ENHRY, CDR2 SYGVKD. This CDR3 region has 16 residues. V lost 6 bases, J lost 1 base, and 9 bases stayed unmatched.

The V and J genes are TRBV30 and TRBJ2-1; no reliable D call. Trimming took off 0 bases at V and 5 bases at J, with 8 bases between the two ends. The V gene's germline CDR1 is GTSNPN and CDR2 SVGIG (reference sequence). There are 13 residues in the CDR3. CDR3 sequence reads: CAWSVLNNNEQFF. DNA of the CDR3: TGTGCCTGGAGTGTACTTAATAACAATGAGCAGTTCTTC.

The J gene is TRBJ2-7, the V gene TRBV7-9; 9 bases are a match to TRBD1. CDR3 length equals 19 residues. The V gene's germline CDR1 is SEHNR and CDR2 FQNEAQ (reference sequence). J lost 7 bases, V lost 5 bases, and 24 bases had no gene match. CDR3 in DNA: TGTGCCAGCAGCCCCCCCTCGATTAACAGGGGGCGTTCTGCTAGGGAGCAGTACTTC. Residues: CASSPPSINRGRSAREQYF.

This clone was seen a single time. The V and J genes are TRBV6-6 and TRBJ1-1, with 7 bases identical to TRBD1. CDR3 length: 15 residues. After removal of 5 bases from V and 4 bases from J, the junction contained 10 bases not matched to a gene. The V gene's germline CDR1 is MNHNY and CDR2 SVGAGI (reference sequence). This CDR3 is CASSLPRQGGTEAFF. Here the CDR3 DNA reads TGTGCCAGCAGTCTCCCTCGACAGGGCGGCACTGAAGCTTTCTTT.

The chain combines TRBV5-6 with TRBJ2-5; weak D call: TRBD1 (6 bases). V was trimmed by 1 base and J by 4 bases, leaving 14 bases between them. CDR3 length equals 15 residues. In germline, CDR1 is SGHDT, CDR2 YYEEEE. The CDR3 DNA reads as TGTGCCAGCAGCTTGTTAGGTCAGGGGATAGAGACCCAGTACTTC. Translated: CASSLLGQGIETQYF.

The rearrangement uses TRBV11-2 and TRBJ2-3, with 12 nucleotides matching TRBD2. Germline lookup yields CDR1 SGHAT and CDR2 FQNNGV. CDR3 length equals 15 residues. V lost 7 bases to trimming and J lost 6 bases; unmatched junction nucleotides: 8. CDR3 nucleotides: TGTGCCAGCACCTCCCTAGCGGGGGGGCCGGATACGCAGTATTTT. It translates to CASTSLAGGPDTQYF.

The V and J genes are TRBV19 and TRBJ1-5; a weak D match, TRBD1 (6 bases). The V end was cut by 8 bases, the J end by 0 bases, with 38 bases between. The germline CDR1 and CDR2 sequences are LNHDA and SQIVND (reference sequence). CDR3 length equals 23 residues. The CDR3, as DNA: TGTGCCAGTCCTGTAGAATCAGCGGCCCATGGGACACCCAGCCGCTATAGCAATCAGCCCCAGCATTTT. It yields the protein CASPVESAAHGTPSRYSNQPQHF. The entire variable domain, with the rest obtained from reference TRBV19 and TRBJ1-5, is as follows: DGGITQSPKYLFRKEGQNVTLSCEQNLNHDAMYWYRQDPGQGLRLIYYSQIVNDFQKGDIAEGYSVSREKKESFPLTVTSAQKNPTAFYLCASPVESAAHGTPSRYSNQPQHFGDGTRLSIL.

CDR3 in amino acids: CASSLDRVYGYTF. The CDR3 region has the DNA TGTGCCAGCAGTCTCGACAGGGTTTATGGCTACACCTTC. J is TRBJ1-2 and V is TRBV12-3 or TRBV12-4; 7 bases line up with TRBD1. V was clipped by 5 bases and J by 5 bases; unmatched bases: 5. The CDR3 runs to 13 residues.

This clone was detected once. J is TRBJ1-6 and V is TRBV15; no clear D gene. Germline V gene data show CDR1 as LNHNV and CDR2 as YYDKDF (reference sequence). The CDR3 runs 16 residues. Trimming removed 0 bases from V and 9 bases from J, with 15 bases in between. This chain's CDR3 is CATSRDPRALGSPLHF. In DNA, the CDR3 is TGTGCCACCAGCAGAGATCCGAGGGCCCTCGGTTCACCCCTCCACTTT.

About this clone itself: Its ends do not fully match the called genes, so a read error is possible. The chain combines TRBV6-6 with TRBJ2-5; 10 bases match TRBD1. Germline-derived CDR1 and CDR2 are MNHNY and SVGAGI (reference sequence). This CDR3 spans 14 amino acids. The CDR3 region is CASSRQGAGETLYF. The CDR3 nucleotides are TGTGCCAGCAGCCGACAGGGGGCGGGGGAGACCCTGTACTTC.

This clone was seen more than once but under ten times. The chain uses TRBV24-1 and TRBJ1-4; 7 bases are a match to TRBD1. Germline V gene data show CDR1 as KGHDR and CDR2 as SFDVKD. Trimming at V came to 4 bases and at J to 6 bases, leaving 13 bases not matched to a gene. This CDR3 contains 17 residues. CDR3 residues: CATSDPTGVGVYEKLFF. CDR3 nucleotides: TGTGCCACCAGTGACCCTACAGGGGTCGGTGTCTATGAAAAACTGTTTTTT.

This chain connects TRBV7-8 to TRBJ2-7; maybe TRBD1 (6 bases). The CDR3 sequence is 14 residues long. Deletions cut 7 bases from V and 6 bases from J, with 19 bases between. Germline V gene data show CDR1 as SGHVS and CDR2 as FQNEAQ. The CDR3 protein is CASTKYLPGVEQYF. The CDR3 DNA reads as TGTGCCAGCACCAAGTATTTACCAGGGGTCGAGCAGTACTTC.

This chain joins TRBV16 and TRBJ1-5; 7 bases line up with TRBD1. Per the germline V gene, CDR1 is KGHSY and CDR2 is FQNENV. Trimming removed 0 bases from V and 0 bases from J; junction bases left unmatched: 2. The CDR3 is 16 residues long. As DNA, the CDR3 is TGTGCCAGCAGCCAATCGACAGGGTTTAGCAATCAGCCCCAGCATTTT. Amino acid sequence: CASSQSTGFSNQPQHF.

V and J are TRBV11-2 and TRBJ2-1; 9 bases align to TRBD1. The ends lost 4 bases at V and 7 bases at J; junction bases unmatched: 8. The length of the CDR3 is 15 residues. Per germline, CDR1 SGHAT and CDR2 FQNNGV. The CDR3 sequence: CASSSAGQGGNEQFF. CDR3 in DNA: TGTGCCAGCAGCTCCGCGGGACAGGGTGGAAATGAGCAGTTCTTC.

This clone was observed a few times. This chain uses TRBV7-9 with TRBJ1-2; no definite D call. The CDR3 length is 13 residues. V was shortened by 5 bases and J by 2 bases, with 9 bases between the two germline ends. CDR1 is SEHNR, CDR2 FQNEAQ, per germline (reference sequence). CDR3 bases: TGTGCCAGCAGCCTCGACAACAACTATGGCTACACCTTC. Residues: CASSLDNNYGYTF.